This T cell receptor beta chain was found in a study of blood T cell repertoires in COVID-19. At the level of the study: Both acute and convalescent COVID-19 samples were obtained from the United States, Italy and Spain. Nucleic acid was either cDNA or gDNA, and it came from T cells, B-cell-depleted T cells, or PBMCs.

Methods used by the authors: The authors estimated nucleated cell counts from reference gene primer amplification. Measured with immunoSEQ multiplex PCR; TCRdb has only the in-frame clones, and not every one. D and trimming come from the DNA, and the V and J calls and clone size come from that table. The sample records 150,000 or so clones, roughly nine tenths being singletons. Patients in Seattle were enrolled during active infection, then followed longitudinally. CDR1 MNHEY and CDR2 SVGAGI come from the germline V gene. The CDR3 is made up of 15 amino acids. Trimming left V 6 bases short and J 1 base short, with 15 bases between.

The specimen sequenced was peripheral blood. The clonotype comes from a man between 18 and 35 years old with COVID-19, enrolled during active disease. This chain links TRBV6-5 with TRBJ1-1, with D perhaps matching TRBD1 (6 bases). CDR3 region: CASSHPDSPNTEAFF. CDR3 nucleotides: TGTGCCAGCAGCCACCCGGACAGTCCGAACACTGAAGCTTTCTTT.